These T cell receptor beta chains were read from a single sample in a study of T-cell memory formation after mild COVID-19. TCRdb reprocessed the 5' RACE reads via MiXCR and lists one record per CDR3 protein. The table shows 470,000 or so distinct CDR3 sequences, with roughly 20% occurring only once. Sequenced input: PBMCs or a T cell subset sorted from them (not recorded which). Receptor source: an adult woman who had mild COVID-19 (a few samples of this study predate the infection). Cell type and time point are not known. Both conserved end residues are part of each CDR3. A D gene is named only where the DNA matches it firmly. Clone size is shown for a subset of rows, as once, few, many or a class of expanded clone.

>TRBV7-6|NA|TRBJ2-3|TRBD2
CASSLETSGITDTQYF
TGTGCCAGCAGCTTAGAGACTAGCGGGATCACAGATACGCAGTATTTT
>TRBV25-1|NA|TRBJ2-7|TRBD1
CATKPGTGGHEQYF
TGTGCCACCAAACCGGGGACAGGGGGCCACGAGCAGTACTTC
>TRBV29-1|NA|TRBJ1-1|NA
CSVHGLVVNTEAFF
TGCAGCGTTCATGGTCTCGTCGTGAACACTGAAGCTTTCTTT
>TRBV20-1|few|TRBJ2-3|NA
CSARGSRGAGDTQYF
TGCAGTGCTAGAGGTAGCAGGGGAGCGGGAGATACGCAGTATTTT
>TRBV5-5|NA|TRBJ1-2|NA
CASRLVGGPYGHTF
TGTGCCAGCCGACTCGTGGGCGGTCCATATGGCCACACCTTC
>TRBV20-1|few|TRBJ2-5|TRBD2
CSARSGGRMSGGPSETQYF
TGCAGTGCTAGAAGCGGGGGACGGATGAGCGGGGGACCGTCAGAGACCCAGTACTTC
>TRBV7-9|few|TRBJ2-5|TRBD1
CASGSGQQETQYF
TGTGCCAGCGGATCGGGACAGCAAGAGACCCAGTACTTC
>TRBV20-1|NA|TRBJ2-1|TRBD2
CSADRAGENEQFF
TGCAGTGCCGACCGCGCGGGGGAGAATGAGCAGTTCTTC
>TRBV7-2|NA|TRBJ2-2|TRBD2
CASSSRGSSGRSGELFF
TGTGCCAGCAGCTCCCGGGGGTCTAGCGGGAGAAGCGGGGAGCTGTTTTTT
>TRBV5-1|few|TRBJ2-7|NA
CASSAFTGAKYEQYF
TGCGCCAGCAGCGCCTTCACCGGGGCCAAGTACGAGCAGTACTTC
>TRBV24-1|NA|TRBJ2-2|NA
CATSDPPLGTNTGELFF
TGTGCCACCAGTGATCCCCCCCTAGGGACGAACACCGGGGAGCTGTTTTTT
>TRBV20-1|few|TRBJ2-3|NA
CSAKTGTGTDTQYF
TGCAGTGCTAAAACCGGGACTGGCACAGATACGCAGTATTTT
>TRBV20-1|NA|TRBJ1-4|NA
CSAGRQEEKLFF
TGCAGTGCTGGTCGACAGGAGGAAAAACTGTTTTTT
>TRBV18|few|TRBJ2-5|NA
CASSRSGHFSETQYF
TGTGCCAGCTCACGCAGTGGCCATTTTTCGGAGACCCAGTACTTC
>TRBV6-5|many|TRBJ2-5|NA
CASSYGGQETQYF
TGTGCCAGCAGTTATGGGGGCCAAGAGACCCAGTACTTC
>TRBV10-2|many|TRBJ2-1|TRBD2
CASSEGSGGALYNEQFF
TGCGCCAGCAGTGAGGGGTCCGGGGGGGCGCTCTACAATGAGCAGTTCTTC
>TRBV7-8|few|TRBJ2-5|TRBD2
CASSWGGDRQEIQYF
TGTGCCAGCAGCTGGGGGGGGGACCGACAAGAGATCCAGTACTTC
>TRBV7-9|few|TRBJ2-1|NA
CASRPPTWDEQFF
TGTGCCAGCAGACCCCCTACTTGGGATGAGCAGTTCTTC
>TRBV7-2|few|TRBJ1-2|NA
CASSPINYGYTF
TGTGCCAGCAGCCCTATTAACTATGGCTACACCTTC
>TRBV4-1|few|TRBJ2-6|NA
CASSQQVRISGANVLTF
TGCGCCAGCAGCCAGCAAGTCCGTATCTCTGGGGCCAACGTCCTGACTTTC
>TRBV12-3/TRBV12-4|NA|TRBJ1-1|NA
CASSTPTEAFF
TGTGCCAGCAGCACCCCCACTGAAGCTTTCTTT
>TRBV12-3/TRBV12-4|few|TRBJ1-3|NA
CASSPTGKSGNTIYF
TGTGCCAGCAGCCCTACAGGGAAATCTGGAAACACCATATATTTT
>TRBV15|NA|TRBJ2-7|TRBD1
CATSRAPGQTSYEQYF
TGTGCCACCAGCAGGGCTCCGGGACAGACCTCCTACGAGCAGTACTTC
>TRBV7-6|NA|TRBJ2-1|TRBD2
CASSLVPTSGIYNEQFF
TGTGCCAGCAGCTTAGTGCCCACTAGCGGCATCTACAATGAGCAGTTCTTC
>TRBV7-9|few|TRBJ1-2|NA
CASSLAVRVRGYTF
TGTGCCAGCAGCTTAGCGGTCAGGGTTCGAGGCTACACCTTC
>TRBV11-2|few|TRBJ1-6|NA
CASASNNSPLHF
TGTGCCAGCGCTTCAAACAATTCACCCCTCCACTTT
>TRBV24-1|NA|TRBJ1-5|NA
CATSDSREDQPQHF
TGTGCCACCAGTGATTCACGCGAGGATCAGCCCCAGCATTTT
>TRBV5-1|NA|TRBJ1-4|NA
CASSSTGGNEKLFF
TGCGCCAGCAGCTCGACGGGGGGTAATGAAAAACTGTTTTTT
>TRBV12-3/TRBV12-4|few|TRBJ1-1|NA
CASSFRPDTEAFF
TGTGCCAGCAGTTTTCGACCAGACACTGAAGCTTTCTTT
>TRBV7-3|few|TRBJ1-6|TRBD1
CASSLTGLDNSPLHF
TGTGCCAGCAGCTTGACAGGGTTGGATAATTCACCCCTCCACTTT
>TRBV20-1|few|TRBJ2-3|TRBD2
CSAMRGLAGARDTQYF
TGCAGTGCTATGCGGGGACTAGCGGGAGCGCGGGATACGCAGTATTTT
>TRBV5-1|few|TRBJ1-1|TRBD1
CASSEAGQGGGADF
TGCGCCAGCAGCGAGGCGGGACAGGGAGGGGGCGCGGATTTT
>TRBV12-3/TRBV12-4|many|TRBJ1-1|NA
CASSFQTNTEAFF
TGTGCCAGCAGTTTTCAGACAAACACTGAAGCTTTCTTT
>TRBV5-4|NA|TRBJ2-3|NA
CASSSRDVGPRQYF
TGTGCCAGCAGCTCCAGAGACGTGGGCCCTAGGCAGTATTTT
>TRBV25-1|NA|TRBJ2-5|TRBD1
CASSVSRGYETQYF
TGTGCCAGCAGTGTGTCCAGGGGGTATGAGACCCAGTACTTC
>TRBV19|NA|TRBJ1-2|NA
CASSTFYGYTF
TGTGCCAGTAGTACGTTTTATGGCTACACCTTC
>TRBV5-5|NA|TRBJ2-1|TRBD2
CASSRTSREQFF
TGTGCCAGCAGCCGGACTAGCAGGGAGCAGTTCTTC
>TRBV14|few|TRBJ2-2|NA
CASSKDSRARTGELFF
TGTGCCAGCAGCAAAGACTCTAGGGCACGCACCGGGGAGCTGTTTTTT
>TRBV10-3|NA|TRBJ1-5|NA
CAISEYQGNQPQHF
TGTGCCATCAGTGAGTATCAGGGGAATCAGCCCCAGCATTTT
>TRBV5-6|NA|TRBJ2-6|TRBD1
CASSLRGQVPYGANVLTF
TGTGCCAGCAGCTTGCGAGGACAGGTGCCCTATGGGGCCAACGTCCTGACTTTC
>TRBV7-3|few|TRBJ2-7|TRBD2
CASSLTPGLAGSEQYF
TGTGCCAGCAGCTTGACCCCGGGACTAGCGGGAAGCGAGCAGTACTTC
>TRBV12-3/TRBV12-4|NA|TRBJ2-1|NA
CASSLSGRGLYNEQFF
TGTGCCAGCAGTTTATCGGGGAGGGGGCTATACAATGAGCAGTTCTTC
>TRBV9|NA|TRBJ2-1|NA
CASPPFDNEQFF
TGTGCCAGCCCCCCCTTCGACAATGAGCAGTTCTTC
>TRBV29-1|NA|TRBJ1-3|NA
CSVEGFGNTIYF
TGCAGCGTTGAGGGTTTCGGAAACACCATATATTTT
>TRBV5-1|few|TRBJ2-1|TRBD2
CASSVAGGAYNEQFF
TGCGCCAGCAGCGTAGCGGGAGGGGCCTACAATGAGCAGTTCTTC
>TRBV12-3/TRBV12-4|NA|TRBJ2-2|NA
CASSPDGGDTGELFF
TGTGCCAGCAGTCCGGACGGGGGCGACACCGGGGAGCTGTTTTTT
>TRBV7-9|NA|TRBJ1-6|NA
CASSETAKRSPLHF
TGTGCCAGCAGCGAGACCGCTAAGAGGTCACCCCTCCACTTT
>TRBV25-1|NA|TRBJ2-1|TRBD1
CASSELVTGDSEQFF
TGTGCCAGCAGTGAACTAGTGACAGGGGATAGTGAGCAGTTCTTC
>TRBV12-3/TRBV12-4|few|TRBJ1-2|TRBD1
CASSLGDRYYGYTF
TGTGCCAGCAGTTTAGGGGACAGATACTATGGCTACACCTTC